This T cell receptor beta chain was recovered during a study of T cell responses to AZD1222 COVID-19 vaccine. In regard to this clone: Its target is not known.

Notes on the study in general: Most donors were white British, females outnumbered males, and clonal diversity was possibly underestimated. Baseline serostatus was positive in only six or seven AZD1222 recipients. Spike-specific TCR breadth and depth went up after people got two AZD1222 doses.

Here immunoSEQ multiplex PCR was the method, and the copy in TCRdb shows in-frame clones only, minus some. The table includes about 56,000 clones, 80% to 90% detected once. The germline gives CDR1 SGHNT, CDR2 YYREEE (reference sequence). This CDR3 spans 16 amino acids. Trimming took off 0 bases at V and 0 bases at J, with 10 bases between the two ends. The sequenced sample was peripheral blood, obtained on day 0 of AZD1222 vaccination. This receptor was obtained from an adult in good health. The rearrangement uses TRBV5-4 and TRBJ2-1; D not certain. CDR3 in DNA: TGTGCCAGCAGCTTGGGTGGTAGAACCTCCTACAATGAGCAGTTCTTC. Its translation is CASSLGGRTSYNEQFF.